The 4 T cell receptor beta chains presented below share a single source sample, sequenced in a study of identical twins. TCRdb re-derived calls from the 5' RACE reads in MiXCR, one entry per CDR3 protein. The table lists approximately 700,000 distinct CDR3 sequences, about 20% of them singletons. This sample was also put to use in a study of T cells expressing NK-cell markers.

Sample: PBMCs. These receptors originate from a woman between 18 and 29 years old in good health.

This chain uses TRBV5-1 with TRBJ2-1; a possible D gene is TRBD2 (5 bases). The CDR3 spans 14 residues. Germline V gives CDR1 SGHRS, CDR2 YFSETQ. Between the trimmed V and J ends, which lost 2 bases and 6 bases, there was a span of 12 bases. The CDR3 protein is CASSFPGSGNEQFF. CDR3 coding DNA: TGCGCCAGCAGCTTCCCTGGAAGCGGCAATGAGCAGTTCTTC.

This clonotype turned up a few times. CDR3 sequence reads: CASSPRLAGGNEQYF. The CDR3 nucleotides are TGTGCCAGCAGCCCAAGACTAGCGGGAGGGAACGAGCAGTACTTC. The rearrangement uses TRBV7-2 and TRBJ2-7; 14 positions match TRBD2. The V and J ends lost 5 bases and 5 bases, in that order; junction bases with no gene match: 5. CDR1 is SGHTA, CDR2 FQGNSA, per germline. CDR3 length: 15 amino acids.

The chain couples TRBV9 to TRBJ2-1, with TRBD2 as a possible D gene (5 bases). This CDR3 has 15 amino acids. In germline, CDR1 is SGDLS, CDR2 YYNGEE. Trimming left V 0 bases short and J 6 bases short, with 13 bases between. In nucleotides, the CDR3 is TGTGCCAGCAGCGTAGAGGGCGGGCGCCTCAATGAGCAGTTCTTC. This sequence encodes CASSVEGGRLNEQFF.

This clonotype has a count of ten or more. This chain connects TRBV20-1 to TRBJ2-2; unclear D gene. CDR3 length: 14 amino acids. Deletions cut 3 bases from V and 8 bases from J, with 16 bases between. Per germline, CDR1 DFQATT and CDR2 SNEGSKA (reference sequence). The CDR3: CSASRNGDRGELFF. The DNA of the CDR3 is TGCAGTGCTAGTCGTAATGGAGATCGGGGGGAGCTGTTTTTT.